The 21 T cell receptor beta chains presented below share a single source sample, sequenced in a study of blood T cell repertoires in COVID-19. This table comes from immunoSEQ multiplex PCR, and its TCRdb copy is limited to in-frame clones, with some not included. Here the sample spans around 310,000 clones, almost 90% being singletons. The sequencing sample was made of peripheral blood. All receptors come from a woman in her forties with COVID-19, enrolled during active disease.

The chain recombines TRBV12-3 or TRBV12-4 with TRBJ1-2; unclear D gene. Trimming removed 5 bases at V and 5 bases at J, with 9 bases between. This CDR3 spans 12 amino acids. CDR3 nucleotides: TGTGCCAGCAGTGCTCAGGCTTATGGCTACACCTTC. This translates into CASSAQAYGYTF.

CDR3 loop: CASSFQTGGGNIQYF. The CDR3 bases are TGTGCCAGCAGCTTTCAGACGGGAGGAGGGAACATTCAGTACTTC. This chain joins TRBV7-2 and TRBJ2-4; TRBD2 matches 7 bases. Germline V gene lookup returns CDR1 SGHTA and CDR2 FQGNSA. This CDR3 has 15 amino acids. Trimming took 3 bases from V and 7 from J; bases not matched to a gene: 9.

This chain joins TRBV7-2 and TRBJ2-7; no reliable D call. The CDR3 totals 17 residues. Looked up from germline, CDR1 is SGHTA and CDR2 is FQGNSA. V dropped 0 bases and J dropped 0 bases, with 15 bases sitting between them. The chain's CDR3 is CASSLAAKVGYSYEQYF. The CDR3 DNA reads TGTGCCAGCAGCTTAGCGGCAAAAGTGGGCTACTCCTACGAGCAGTACTTC.

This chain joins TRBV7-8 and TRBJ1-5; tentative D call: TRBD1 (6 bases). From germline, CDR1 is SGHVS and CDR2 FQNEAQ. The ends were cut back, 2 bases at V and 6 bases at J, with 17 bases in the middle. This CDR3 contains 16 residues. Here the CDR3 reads CASSLTQSRGSQPQHF. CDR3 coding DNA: TGTGCCAGCAGCTTAACTCAAAGTAGGGGGAGTCAGCCCCAGCATTTT.

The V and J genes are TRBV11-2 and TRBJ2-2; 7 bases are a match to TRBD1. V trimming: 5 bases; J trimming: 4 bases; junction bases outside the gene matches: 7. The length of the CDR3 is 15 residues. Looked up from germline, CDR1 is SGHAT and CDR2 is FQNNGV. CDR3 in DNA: TGTGCCAGCAGCCTACAGGGGCCGGGCACCGGGGAGCTGTTTTTT. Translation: CASSLQGPGTGELFF.

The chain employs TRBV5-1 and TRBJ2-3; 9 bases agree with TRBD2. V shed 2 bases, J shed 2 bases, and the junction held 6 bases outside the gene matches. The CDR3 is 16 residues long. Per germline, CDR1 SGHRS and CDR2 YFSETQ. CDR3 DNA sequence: TGCGCCAGCAGCTTCCGGGCGGGGGGGGCCACAGATACGCAGTATTTT. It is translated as CASSFRAGGATDTQYF.

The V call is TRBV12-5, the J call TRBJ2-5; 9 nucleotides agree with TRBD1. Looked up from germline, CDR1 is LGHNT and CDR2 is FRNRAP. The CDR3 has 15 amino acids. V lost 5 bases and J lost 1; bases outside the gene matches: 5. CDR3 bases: TGTGCTAGTGGTCCCGGGACAGGGTCCCAAGAGACCCAGTACTTC. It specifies CASGPGTGSQETQYF.

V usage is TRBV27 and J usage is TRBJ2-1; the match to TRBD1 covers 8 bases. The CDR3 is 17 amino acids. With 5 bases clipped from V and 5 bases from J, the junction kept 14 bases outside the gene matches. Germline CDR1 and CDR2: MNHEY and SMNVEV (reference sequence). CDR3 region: CASSPGTGQVWDNEQFF. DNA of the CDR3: TGTGCCAGCAGTCCAGGGACAGGACAGGTATGGGACAATGAGCAGTTCTTC.

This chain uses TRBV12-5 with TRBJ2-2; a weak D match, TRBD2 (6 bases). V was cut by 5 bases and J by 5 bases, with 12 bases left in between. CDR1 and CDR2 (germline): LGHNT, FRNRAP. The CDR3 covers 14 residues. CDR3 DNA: TGTGCTAGTGGTCGGAGGGAAGGGACCGGGGAGCTGTTTTTT. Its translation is CASGRREGTGELFF.

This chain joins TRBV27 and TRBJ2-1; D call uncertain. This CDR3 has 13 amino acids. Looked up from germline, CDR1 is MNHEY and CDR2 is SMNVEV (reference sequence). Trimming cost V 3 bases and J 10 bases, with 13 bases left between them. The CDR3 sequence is CASSFQLVSEQFF. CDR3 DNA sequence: TGTGCCAGCAGTTTCCAACTGGTCTCAGAGCAGTTCTTC.

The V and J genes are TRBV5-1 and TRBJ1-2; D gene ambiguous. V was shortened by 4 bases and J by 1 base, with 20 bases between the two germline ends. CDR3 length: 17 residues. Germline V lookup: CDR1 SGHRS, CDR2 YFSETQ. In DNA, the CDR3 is TGCGCCAGCAGCCGACACGGCCTCCAACTTGATAACTATGGCTACACCTTC. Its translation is CASSRHGLQLDNYGYTF.

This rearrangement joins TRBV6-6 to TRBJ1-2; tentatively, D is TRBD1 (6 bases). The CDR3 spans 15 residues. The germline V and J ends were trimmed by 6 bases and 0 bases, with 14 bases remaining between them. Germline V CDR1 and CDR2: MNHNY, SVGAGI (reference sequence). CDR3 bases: TGTGCCAGCAGAGCGGACAGCGACCCTAACTATGGCTACACCTTC. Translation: CASRADSDPNYGYTF.

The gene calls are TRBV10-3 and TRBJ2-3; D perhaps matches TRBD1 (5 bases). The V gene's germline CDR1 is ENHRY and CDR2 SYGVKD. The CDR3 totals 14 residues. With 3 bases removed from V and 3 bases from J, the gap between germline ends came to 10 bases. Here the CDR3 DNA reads TGTGCCATCAGTGATCAGCAGGGTACAGATACGCAGTATTTT. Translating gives CAISDQQGTDTQYF.

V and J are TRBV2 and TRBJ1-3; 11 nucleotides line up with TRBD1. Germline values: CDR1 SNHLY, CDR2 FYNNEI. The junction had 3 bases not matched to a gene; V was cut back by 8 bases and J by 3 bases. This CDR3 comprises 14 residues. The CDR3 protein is CASGGTGGGNTIYF. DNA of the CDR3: TGTGCCAGCGGAGGGACAGGGGGTGGAAACACCATATATTTT. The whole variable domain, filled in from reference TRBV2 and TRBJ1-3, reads EPEVTQTPSHQVTQMGQEVILRCVPISNHLYFYWYRQILGQKVEFLVSFYNNEISEKSEIFDDQFSVERPDGSNFTLKIRSTKLEDSAMYFCASGGTGGGNTIYFGEGSWLTVV.

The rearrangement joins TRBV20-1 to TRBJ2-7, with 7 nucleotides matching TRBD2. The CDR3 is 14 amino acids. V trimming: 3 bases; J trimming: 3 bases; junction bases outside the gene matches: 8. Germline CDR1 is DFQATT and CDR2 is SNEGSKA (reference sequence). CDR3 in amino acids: CSASIGGTNYEQYF. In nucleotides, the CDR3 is TGCAGTGCTAGTATTGGGGGGACTAACTACGAGCAGTACTTC.

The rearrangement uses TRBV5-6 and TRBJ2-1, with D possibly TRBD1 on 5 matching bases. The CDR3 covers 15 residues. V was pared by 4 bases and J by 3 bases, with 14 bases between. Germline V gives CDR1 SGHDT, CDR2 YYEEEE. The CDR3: CASSLWEGVYNEQFF. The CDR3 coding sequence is TGTGCCAGCAGCCTGTGGGAAGGGGTCTACAATGAGCAGTTCTTC.

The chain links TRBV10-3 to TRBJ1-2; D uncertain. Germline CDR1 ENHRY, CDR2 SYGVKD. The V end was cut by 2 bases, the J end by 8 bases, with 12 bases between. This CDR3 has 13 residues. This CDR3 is CAISETAIWGYTF. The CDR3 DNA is TGTGCCATCAGTGAGACCGCTATTTGGGGCTACACCTTC.

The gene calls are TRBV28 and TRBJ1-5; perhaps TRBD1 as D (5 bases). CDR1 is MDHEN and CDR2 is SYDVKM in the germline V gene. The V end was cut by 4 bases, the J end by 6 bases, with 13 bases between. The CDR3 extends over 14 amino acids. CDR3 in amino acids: CASSWGLFGQPQHF. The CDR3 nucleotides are TGTGCCAGCAGTTGGGGACTGTTCGGTCAGCCCCAGCATTTT.

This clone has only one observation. The DNA of the CDR3 is TGCGCCAGCAGCTTTGAGACAGGGCAAGAGACCCAGTACTTC. Its protein product is CASSFETGQETQYF. This chain links TRBV5-1 with TRBJ2-5; 7 nucleotides line up with TRBD1. The germline gives CDR1 SGHRS, CDR2 YFSETQ. The CDR3 totals 14 residues. The ends lost 2 bases at V and 2 bases at J; junction bases unmatched: 3.

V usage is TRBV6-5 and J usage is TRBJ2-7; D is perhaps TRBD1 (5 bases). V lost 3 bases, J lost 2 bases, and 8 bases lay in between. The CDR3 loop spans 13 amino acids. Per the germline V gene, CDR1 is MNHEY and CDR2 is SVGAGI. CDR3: CASSYSGTYEQYF. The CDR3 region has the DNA TGTGCCAGCAGTTATTCAGGGACCTACGAGCAGTACTTC.

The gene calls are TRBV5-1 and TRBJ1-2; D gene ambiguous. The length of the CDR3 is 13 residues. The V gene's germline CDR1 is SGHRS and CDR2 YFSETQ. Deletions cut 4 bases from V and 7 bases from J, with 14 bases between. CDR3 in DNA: TGCGCCAGCAGCCCTGATAGAAGTCGTGGCTACACCTTC. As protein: CASSPDRSRGYTF.